A single sample is the source of the 17 T cell receptor beta chains below, sequenced in a study of response to subunit inactivated influenza vaccine. One entry per CDR3 protein, called by TCRdb with MiXCR from the RT-PCR reads. The table includes 710,000 or so distinct CDR3 sequences, about a sixth detected once. Material: PBMCs from blood, obtained about 12 days after vaccination. These receptor sequences come from a man aged 45-65 years who received an inactivated influenza vaccine.

This clonotype was counted many times. This rearrangement joins TRBV7-2 to TRBJ2-5; 9 bases match TRBD2. Germline loops: CDR1 SGHTA, CDR2 FQGNSA. V dropped 2 bases and J dropped 5; count of bases not matched to a gene: 9. The CDR3 runs 16 residues. Written as DNA, the CDR3 is TGTGCCAGCAGCTTAACGGCGGGAGGGCCCTTTGAGACCCAGTACTTC. This translates into CASSLTAGGPFETQYF.

A few counts support this clonotype. The CDR3, as DNA: TGCGCCAGCAGCCACCAACTAGCGGGAGATTACAATGAGCAGTTCTTC. Protein sequence: CASSHQLAGDYNEQFF. The chain uses TRBV4-1 and TRBJ2-1, with 11 bases aligning to TRBD2. CDR1 and CDR2 (germline): MGHRA, YSYEKL. This CDR3 is built from 16 residues. The ends lost 3 bases at V and 4 bases at J; junction bases unmatched: 5.

The chain links TRBV5-1 to TRBJ1-4; D is uncertain. Germline values: CDR1 SGHRS, CDR2 YFSETQ. Trimming stripped 0 bases from V and 0 bases from J, with 9 bases between. The CDR3 runs to 16 residues. The DNA for the CDR3 is TGCGCCAGCAGCTTGGGAGCAGATGCAACTAATGAAAAACTGTTTTTT. Translated: CASSLGADATNEKLFF. Variable domain in full (rest from reference TRBV5-1 and TRBJ1-4): KAGVTQTPRYLIKTRGQQVTLSCSPISGHRSVSWYQQTPGQGLQFLFEYFSETQRNKGNFPGRFSGRQFSNSRSEMNVSTLELGDSALYLCASSLGADATNEKLFFGSGTQLSVL.

V is TRBV19 and J is TRBJ2-1; D is tentatively TRBD1 or TRBD2 (6 bases each). This CDR3 has 15 residues. CDR1 and CDR2 from the germline V gene are LNHDA and SQIVND (reference sequence). V was clipped by 7 bases and J by 5 bases, with 18 bases between them. CDR3 DNA sequence: TGTGCCAGTACCCTGCGTAGGGGGGCCCACAATGAGCAGTTCTTC. Translation: CASTLRRGAHNEQFF.

This clonotype has a handful of counts. The chain recombines TRBV10-3 with TRBJ2-1; D is ambiguous. The CDR3 is 13 amino acids. The V end lost 2 bases, the J end lost 8 bases, and 10 bases lay between the germline ends. Germline V lookup: CDR1 ENHRY, CDR2 SYGVKD. CDR3: CAISEGPNHEQFF. The CDR3 DNA reads as TGTGCCATCAGTGAGGGGCCTAATCATGAGCAGTTCTTC.

The V call is TRBV12-3 or TRBV12-4, the J call TRBJ1-4, with D perhaps TRBD1 (5 bases). The germline V and J ends were trimmed by 3 bases and 8 bases, with 13 bases remaining between them. There are 14 residues in the CDR3. The CDR3 spells CASSFTPGPEKLFF. CDR3 sequence (DNA): TGTGCCAGCAGTTTCACACCGGGGCCCGAAAAACTGTTTTTT.

This clonotype was seen a few times. The genes are TRBV3-1 and TRBJ2-5; TRBD2 matches at 11 bases. The CDR3 is 17 amino acids. The J segment lost 0 bases and the V segment lost 3 bases, leaving 6 bases of the junction unmatched. Germline V CDR1 and CDR2: LGHDT, YNNKEL (reference sequence). The CDR3 spells CASSHGTSGGYQETQYF. The CDR3 DNA is TGTGCCAGCAGCCACGGAACTAGCGGGGGCTACCAAGAGACCCAGTACTTC.

The CDR3 coding sequence is TGCGCCAGCAGCCACGTGACAGGGGGCGCATCAGGCAACTATGGCTACACCTTC. It specifies CASSHVTGGASGNYGYTF. This sequence joins TRBV4-3 and TRBJ1-2, with 10 bases matching TRBD1. Germline lookup yields CDR1 LGHNA and CDR2 YSLEER. The CDR3 loop spans 18 amino acids. Trimming removed 3 bases from V and 2 bases from J; junction bases left unmatched: 12.

V usage is TRBV30 and J usage is TRBJ2-3, with D unresolved. V shed 0 bases and J shed 1 base, with 11 bases lying between them. Germline CDR1 and CDR2: GTSNPN and SVGIG (reference sequence). CDR3 length equals 15 residues. For the CDR3, the DNA is TGTGCCTGGAGTGTGAACTCCCGTCGCACAGATACGCAGTATTTT. Translated, it gives CAWSVNSRRTDTQYF.

The chain is built from TRBV28 and TRBJ2-1; maybe TRBD1 (5 bases). Per germline, CDR1 MDHEN and CDR2 SYDVKM. Trimming removed 2 bases from V and 9 bases from J, with 8 bases in between. The CDR3 loop spans 12 amino acids. The CDR3 DNA reads as TGTGCCAGCAGTTTACAGGGTACTGAGCAGTTCTTC. Encoded protein: CASSLQGTEQFF.

Remarks on this clonotype: Since no conserved phenylalanine or tryptophan closes the CDR3, a read error is the likely cause. The chain uses TRBV20-1 and TRBJ2-5; possibly TRBD2 for D (6 bases). The CDR3 contains 14 residues. Looked up from germline, CDR1 is DFQATT and CDR2 is SNEGSKA (reference sequence). Trimming left V 3 bases short and J 4 bases short, with 15 bases between. The CDR3 region is CSARIRRGGETQYS. CDR3 in DNA: TGCAGTGCTAGGATTCGGCGGGGCGGAGAGACCCAGTACTCC.

A few counts support this clonotype. This chain uses TRBV15 with TRBJ2-3; D gene unclear. The V gene's germline CDR1 is LNHNV and CDR2 YYDKDF (reference sequence). The CDR3 is 14 residues long. The ends were cut back, 1 base at V and 4 bases at J, with 9 bases in the middle. As DNA, the CDR3 is TGTGCCACCAGCAGAGGTACTACCTCAGATACGCAGTATTTT. It codes for CATSRGTTSDTQYF.

The chain is built from TRBV4-3 and TRBJ1-1; tentatively, D is TRBD1 (5 bases). Germline V lookup: CDR1 LGHNA, CDR2 YSLEER. This CDR3 region has 15 residues. V shed 0 bases and J shed 4 bases, with 12 bases lying between them. The CDR3 nucleotides are TGCGCCAGCAGCCAAGATCGTCAGGGAGGCACTGAAGCTTTCTTT. Amino acids: CASSQDRQGGTEAFF.

This clonotype turned up a few times. V and J are TRBV5-1 and TRBJ2-5; TRBD2 agrees at 9 bases. The CDR3 sequence is 15 residues long. Germline V gives CDR1 SGHRS, CDR2 YFSETQ. After removal of 0 bases from V and 4 bases from J, the junction contained 4 bases not matched to a gene. The CDR3 loop reads CASSLAGTSLETQYF. CDR3 nucleotide sequence: TGCGCCAGCAGCTTGGCGGGGACTAGCTTAGAGACCCAGTACTTC.

This clonotype was counted a few times. V usage is TRBV4-1 and J usage is TRBJ2-1, with a weak D call TRBD1 (6 bases). Germline V gene data show CDR1 as MGHRA and CDR2 as YSYEKL. The CDR3 has 15 amino acids. Trimming pared 0 bases from V and 2 bases from J, leaving 8 bases between. In nucleotides, the CDR3 is TGCGCCAGCAGCCAAGACGGACAGCCCTACAATGAGCAGTTCTTC. Its translation: CASSQDGQPYNEQFF.

The chain has TRBV12-3 or TRBV12-4 and TRBJ2-2, with a tentative D call TRBD1 (6 bases). The length of the CDR3 is 15 residues. V lost 4 bases and J 4 bases, leaving 13 bases between the germline ends. The CDR3 coding sequence is TGTGCCAGCAGTTACAACAGGGTGGGCACCGGGGAGCTGTTTTTT. Its translation is CASSYNRVGTGELFF.

This chain links TRBV10-3 with TRBJ2-1; 12 bases are shared with TRBD1. J gave up 7 bases and V 6 bases, and 13 bases lay outside the gene matches. This CDR3 has 17 amino acids. The germline V gene encodes CDR1 ENHRY and CDR2 SYGVKD. This chain's CDR3 is CAIRGVPGQGAENEQFF. The CDR3 region has the DNA TGTGCCATCAGAGGGGTCCCGGGACAGGGGGCCGAGAATGAGCAGTTCTTC.